This TCR beta chain was observed in a study of shared T cell receptors in the human thymus. From germline, CDR1 is LNHDA and CDR2 SQIVND (reference sequence). This CDR3 region has 19 residues. The V gene end was trimmed by 3 bases and the J gene end by 0 bases; junction bases not matched to a gene: 13. This table comes from immunoSEQ multiplex PCR, and its TCRdb copy is limited to in-frame clones, with some not included. This sample has approximately 660,000 clones, with roughly 88% found just once. This sample was shared with a second study, whose subject was human thymus T cells. From that report: Immunologically healthy infants in Finland undergoing congenital heart defect surgery were the donors. Corrective heart surgery yielded the resections from which the thymus tissue came. Overlap was high between thymic repertoires from unrelated individuals, as reported in related research.

This receptor was taken from a boy under two years old with a congenital heart defect. The chain recombines TRBV19 with TRBJ2-1; the match to TRBD2 covers 8 bases. Sequenced: thymocytes. CDR3 amino acids: CASSIRLAGGQSSYNEQFF. The CDR3 nucleotides are TGTGCCAGTAGTATCCGGCTAGCGGGCGGACAAAGCTCCTACAATGAGCAGTTCTTC.